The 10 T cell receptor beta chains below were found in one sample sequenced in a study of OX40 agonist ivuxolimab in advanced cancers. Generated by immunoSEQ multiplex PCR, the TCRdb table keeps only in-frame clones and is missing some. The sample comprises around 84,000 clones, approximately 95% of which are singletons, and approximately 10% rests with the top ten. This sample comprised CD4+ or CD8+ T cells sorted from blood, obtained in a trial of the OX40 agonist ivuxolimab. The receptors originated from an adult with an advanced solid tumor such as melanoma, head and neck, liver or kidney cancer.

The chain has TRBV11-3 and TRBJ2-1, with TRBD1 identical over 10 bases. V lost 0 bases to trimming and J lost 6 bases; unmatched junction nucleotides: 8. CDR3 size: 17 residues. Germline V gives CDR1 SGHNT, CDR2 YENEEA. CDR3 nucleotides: TGTGCCAGCAGCTTAGAGGGGGGGACAGGGGTTGTCAATGAGCAGTTCTTC. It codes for CASSLEGGTGVVNEQFF. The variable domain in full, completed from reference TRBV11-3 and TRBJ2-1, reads EAGVVQSPRYKIIEKKQPVAFWCNPISGHNTLYWYLQNLGQGPELLIRYENEEAVDDSQLPKDRFSAERLKGVDSTLKIQPAELGDSAVYLCASSLEGGTGVVNEQFFGPGTRLTVL.

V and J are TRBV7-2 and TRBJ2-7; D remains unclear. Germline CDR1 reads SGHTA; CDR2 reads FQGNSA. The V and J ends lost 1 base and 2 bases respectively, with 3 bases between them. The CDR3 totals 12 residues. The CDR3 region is CASSLEPYEQYF. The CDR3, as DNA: TGTGCCAGCAGCTTAGAGCCCTACGAGCAGTACTTC.

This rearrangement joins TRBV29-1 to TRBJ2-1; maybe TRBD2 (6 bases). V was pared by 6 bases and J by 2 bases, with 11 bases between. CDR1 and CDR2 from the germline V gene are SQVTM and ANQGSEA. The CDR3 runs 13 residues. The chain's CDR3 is CSVSGEAYNEQFF. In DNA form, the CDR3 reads TGCAGCGTCTCGGGGGAGGCCTACAATGAGCAGTTCTTC.

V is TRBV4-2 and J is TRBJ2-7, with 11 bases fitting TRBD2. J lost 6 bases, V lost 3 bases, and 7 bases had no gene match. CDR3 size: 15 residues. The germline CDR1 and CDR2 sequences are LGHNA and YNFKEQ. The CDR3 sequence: CASSHGTSGGSEQYF. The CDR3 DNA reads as TGTGCCAGCAGCCATGGGACTAGCGGAGGATCCGAGCAGTACTTC.

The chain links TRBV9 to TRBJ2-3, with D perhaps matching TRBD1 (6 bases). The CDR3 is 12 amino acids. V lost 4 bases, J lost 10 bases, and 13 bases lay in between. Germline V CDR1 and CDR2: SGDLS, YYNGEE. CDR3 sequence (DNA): TGTGCCAGCAGCCCAGGGGAGAGTGCGCAGTATTTT. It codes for CASSPGESAQYF.

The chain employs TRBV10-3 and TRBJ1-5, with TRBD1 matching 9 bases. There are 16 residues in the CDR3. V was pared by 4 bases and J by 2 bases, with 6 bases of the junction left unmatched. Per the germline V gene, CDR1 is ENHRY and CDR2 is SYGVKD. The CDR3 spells CAISARDRVGNQPQHF. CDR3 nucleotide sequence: TGTGCCATCAGTGCGAGGGACAGGGTGGGCAATCAGCCCCAGCATTTT.

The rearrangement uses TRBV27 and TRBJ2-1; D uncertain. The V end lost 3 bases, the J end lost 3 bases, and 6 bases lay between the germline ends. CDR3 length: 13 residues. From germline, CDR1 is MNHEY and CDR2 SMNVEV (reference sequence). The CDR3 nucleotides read TGTGCCAGCAGTTTGACCGGCTACAATGAGCAGTTCTTC. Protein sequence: CASSLTGYNEQFF.

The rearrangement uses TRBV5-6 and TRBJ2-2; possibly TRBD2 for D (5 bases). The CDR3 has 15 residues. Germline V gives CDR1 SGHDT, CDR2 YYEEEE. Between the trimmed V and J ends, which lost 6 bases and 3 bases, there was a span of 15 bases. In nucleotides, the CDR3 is TGTGCCAGCAACCCGAGGGCTAGAGACACCGGGGAGCTGTTTTTT. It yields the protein CASNPRARDTGELFF.

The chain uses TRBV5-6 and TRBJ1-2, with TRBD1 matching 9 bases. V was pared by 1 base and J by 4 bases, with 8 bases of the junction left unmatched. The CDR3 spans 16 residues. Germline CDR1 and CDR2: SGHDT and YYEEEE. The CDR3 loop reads CASSLPPGQGFYGYTF. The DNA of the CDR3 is TGTGCCAGCAGCTTGCCCCCGGGACAGGGCTTCTATGGCTACACCTTC.

CDR3 amino acids: CASRRTGELFF. CDR3 nucleotides: TGTGCCAGCCGGCGGACCGGGGAGCTGTTTTTT. The V and J genes are TRBV19 and TRBJ2-2; no definite D call. CDR1 and CDR2 from the germline V gene are LNHDA and SQIVND (reference sequence). The CDR3 totals 11 residues. Trimming left V 9 bases short and J 5 bases short, with 7 bases between.